One sample yielded the 6 T cell receptor beta chains listed below, sequenced in a study of blood T cell repertoires in COVID-19. Some clones are missing from TCRdb's copy, which holds only in-frame ones; the method was immunoSEQ multiplex PCR. Here the sample spans about 280,000 clones, nearly 90% being singletons. The sample consisted of PBMCs or T cells enriched from blood (not recorded which). The receptor set was obtained from a woman in her late teens or twenties with acute COVID-19.

This chain joins TRBV6-1 and TRBJ2-2; the D is unclear. The CDR3 contains 14 residues. V lost 1 base and J 2 bases, leaving 5 bases between the germline ends. Germline CDR1 and CDR2: MNHNS and SASEGT. The CDR3 DNA sequence: TGTGCCAGCAGTGAAGAGAGAAACACCGGGGAGCTGTTTTTT. Protein product: CASSEERNTGELFF.

This chain joins TRBV7-2 and TRBJ1-2; possible D gene TRBD1, 6 bases. The CDR3 has 15 residues. Germline V gene data show CDR1 as SGHTA and CDR2 as FQGNSA. Deletions cut 1 base from V and 4 bases from J, with 13 bases between. The CDR3 sequence is CASSLGEGGPYGYTF. The CDR3 region has the DNA TGTGCCAGCAGCTTAGGGGAGGGGGGGCCCTATGGCTACACCTTC.

The chain joins TRBV5-1 to TRBJ1-5; no reliable D call. CDR1 and CDR2 from the germline V gene are SGHRS and YFSETQ. V lost 2 bases to trimming and J lost 0 bases, with 9 bases between them. The CDR3 has 15 amino acids. CDR3 nucleotide sequence: TGCGCCAGCAGCTTCGATTACAATAGCAATCAGCCCCAGCATTTT. Translated: CASSFDYNSNQPQHF.

This sequence joins TRBV12-3 or TRBV12-4 and TRBJ2-1, with 7 bases aligning to TRBD2. This CDR3 has 13 residues. V lost 7 bases, J lost 4 bases, and 4 bases stayed unmatched. The chain's CDR3 is CASTSSGYNEQFF. The CDR3 DNA follows: TGTGCCAGCACCAGTAGCGGGTACAATGAGCAGTTCTTC.

The chain links TRBV4-1 to TRBJ2-6, with a weak D call TRBD1 (6 bases). CDR1 MGHRA and CDR2 YSYEKL come from the germline V gene. V lost 6 bases to trimming and J lost 0 bases, with 15 bases between them. The CDR3 is 17 residues long. The CDR3 DNA is TGCGCCAGCAGGGCCGGGACATGGACCTCTGGGGCCAACGTCCTGACTTTC. Translated: CASRAGTWTSGANVLTF.

This CDR3 is CASSDVARGNSNTEAFF. The CDR3 nucleotides read TGTGCCAGCAGTGATGTGGCCAGGGGGAACTCGAACACTGAAGCTTTCTTT. This chain joins TRBV2 and TRBJ1-1; 7 bases agree with TRBD1. The junction had 11 bases not matched to a gene; V was cut back by 3 bases and J by 1 base. Germline-derived CDR1 and CDR2 are SNHLY and FYNNEI. The length of the CDR3 is 17 residues.